A selection of T cell receptor beta chains follows, all from one sample in a study of blood T cell repertoires in COVID-19. The protocol was immunoSEQ multiplex PCR, while the TCRdb copy is restricted to in-frame clones and leaves out a portion. The data show under 200,000 clones, around 80% seen once. Sequencing input: PBMCs or T cells enriched from blood (not recorded which). Receptors originate from a man in his fifties or sixties who had recovered from COVID-19. Each CDR3 is given with its conserved first and last residue. The D gene is left open where the match is weak. Some rows mark clone size as missing; the rest say once, few, many or name a class of expanded clone.

size,D,V,J,CDR3,DNA
NA,NA,TRBV4-2,TRBJ1-2,CASSQDLLGANYGYTF,TGTGCCAGCAGCCAAGATCTACTCGGGGCTAACTATGGCTACACCTTC
NA,TRBD1,TRBV7-9,TRBJ2-3,CASSRDSRTDTQYF,TGTGCCAGCAGCCGGGACAGCCGCACAGATACGCAGTATTTT
once,NA,TRBV5-4,TRBJ1-2,CASSLDAVLVSAGYTF,TGTGCCAGCAGCTTGGATGCGGTGCTGGTCTCTGCCGGCTACACCTTC
NA,TRBD1,TRBV12-3/TRBV12-4,TRBJ2-5,CASSLNRGETQYF,TGTGCCAGCAGTTTGAACAGGGGCGAGACCCAGTACTTC
many,NA,TRBV21-1,TRBJ1-6,CASSRGQSSNF,TGTGCCAGCAGCAGAGGACAGAGCTCGAACTTT
NA,NA,TRBV2,TRBJ2-3,CASRVLADTQYF,TGTGCCAGCCGGGTGTTAGCAGATACGCAGTATTTT
NA,NA,TRBV9,TRBJ1-2,CASSVDEVTSYGYTF,TGTGCCAGCAGCGTAGACGAGGTAACCTCCTATGGCTACACCTTC
NA,NA,TRBV6-5,TRBJ2-1,CASTTTRYNEQFF,TGTGCCAGCACCACTACTAGGTACAATGAGCAGTTCTTC
NA,NA,TRBV4-1,TRBJ1-2,CASSQPGREGYTF,TGCGCCAGCAGCCAACCAGGGAGGGAAGGCTACACCTTC
NA,NA,TRBV19,TRBJ1-2,CASTRQGGFFSGYTF,TGTGCCAGTACCAGACAAGGGGGATTCTTCAGTGGCTACACCTTC
once,NA,TRBV18,TRBJ1-2,CASSPRMGADYGYTF,TGTGCCAGCTCACCAAGAATGGGGGCGGACTATGGCTACACCTTC
NA,NA,TRBV4-1,TRBJ1-2,CASSQEGRVGYGYTF,TGCGCCAGCAGCCAAGAGGGCAGGGTGGGCTATGGCTACACCTTC
few,NA,TRBV5-1,TRBJ1-5,CARMRQVVRGFYQPQHF,TGCGCCAGAATGCGACAGGTGGTCCGAGGTTTTTATCAGCCCCAGCATTTT
NA,TRBD1,TRBV7-9,TRBJ2-5,CASSRGDRLSETQYF,TGTGCCAGCAGCCGAGGGGACAGATTGTCAGAGACCCAGTACTTC
NA,NA,TRBV7-6,TRBJ2-1,CASSLVVRGNSNEQFF,TGTGCCAGCAGCTTAGTTGTGAGAGGCAATTCCAATGAGCAGTTCTTC
NA,NA,TRBV5-1,TRBJ1-2,CASSSDYGYTF,TGCGCCAGCAGCTCAGACTATGGCTACACCTTC
NA,NA,TRBV28,TRBJ1-1,CASIHSRVGLTEAFF,TGTGCCAGCATCCACTCGAGGGTAGGGCTCACTGAAGCTTTCTTT
NA,NA,TRBV9,TRBJ2-7,CASSAGLSHEQYF,TGTGCCAGCAGCGCAGGGCTAAGCCACGAGCAGTACTTC
NA,TRBD1,TRBV9,TRBJ1-3,CASSVGLGTGSGNTIYF,TGTGCCAGCAGCGTAGGCTTAGGGACAGGCTCTGGAAACACCATATATTTT
NA,TRBD1,TRBV30,TRBJ2-7,CAWDREQYEQYF,TGTGCCTGGGACAGGGAACAGTACGAGCAGTACTTC
NA,NA,TRBV25-1,TRBJ1-2,CASSEFRGDYGYTF,TGTGCCAGCAGTGAATTCAGGGGTGACTATGGCTACACCTTC
NA,NA,TRBV5-1,TRBJ2-5,CASSFGGKKETQYF,TGCGCCAGCAGCTTTGGAGGCAAAAAAGAGACCCAGTACTTC
NA,NA,TRBV19,TRBJ1-2,CASSIRDYGYTF,TGTGCCAGTAGTATTCGGGATTATGGCTACACCTTC
NA,NA,TRBV29-1,TRBJ1-3,CSVQSGGSGNTIYF,TGCAGCGTCCAATCCGGGGGCTCTGGAAACACCATATATTTT
once,TRBD2,TRBV9,TRBJ2-5,CASSVVPGEGETQYF,TGTGCCAGCAGCGTAGTTCCGGGGGAGGGAGAGACCCAGTACTTC
NA,TRBD1,TRBV7-9,TRBJ1-2,CASSLGGVGGASGYTF,TGTGCCAGCAGCTTAGGAGGTGTAGGGGGCGCCTCTGGCTACACCTTC
NA,NA,TRBV7-2,TRBJ2-1,CASSLLSGVDEQFF,TGTGCCAGCAGCTTGTTATCCGGGGTTGATGAGCAGTTCTTC
NA,NA,TRBV7-9,TRBJ2-5,CASSRRQGVSGETQYF,TGTGCCAGCAGCCGCCGCCAGGGTGTGTCTGGAGAGACCCAGTACTTC
once,TRBD2,TRBV6-5,TRBJ2-3,CASNPSGETYDTQYF,TGTGCCAGCAACCCAAGCGGGGAGACTTATGATACGCAGTATTTT